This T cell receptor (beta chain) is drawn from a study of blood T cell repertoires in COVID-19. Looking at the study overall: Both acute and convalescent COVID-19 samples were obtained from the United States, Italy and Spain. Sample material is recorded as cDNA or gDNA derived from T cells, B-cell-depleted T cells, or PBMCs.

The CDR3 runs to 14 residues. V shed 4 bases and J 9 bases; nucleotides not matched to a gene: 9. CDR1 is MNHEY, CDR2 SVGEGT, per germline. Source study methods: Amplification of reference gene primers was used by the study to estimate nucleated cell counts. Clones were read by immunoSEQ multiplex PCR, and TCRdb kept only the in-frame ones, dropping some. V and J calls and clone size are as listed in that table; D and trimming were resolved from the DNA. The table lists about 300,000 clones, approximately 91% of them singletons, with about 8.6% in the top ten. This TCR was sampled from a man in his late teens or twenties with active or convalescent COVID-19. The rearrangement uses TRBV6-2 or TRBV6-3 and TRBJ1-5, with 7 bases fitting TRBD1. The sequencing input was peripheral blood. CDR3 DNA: TGTGCCAGCAGTTTGACAGGGATGGGAACGCCCCAGCATTTT. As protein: CASSLTGMGTPQHF.